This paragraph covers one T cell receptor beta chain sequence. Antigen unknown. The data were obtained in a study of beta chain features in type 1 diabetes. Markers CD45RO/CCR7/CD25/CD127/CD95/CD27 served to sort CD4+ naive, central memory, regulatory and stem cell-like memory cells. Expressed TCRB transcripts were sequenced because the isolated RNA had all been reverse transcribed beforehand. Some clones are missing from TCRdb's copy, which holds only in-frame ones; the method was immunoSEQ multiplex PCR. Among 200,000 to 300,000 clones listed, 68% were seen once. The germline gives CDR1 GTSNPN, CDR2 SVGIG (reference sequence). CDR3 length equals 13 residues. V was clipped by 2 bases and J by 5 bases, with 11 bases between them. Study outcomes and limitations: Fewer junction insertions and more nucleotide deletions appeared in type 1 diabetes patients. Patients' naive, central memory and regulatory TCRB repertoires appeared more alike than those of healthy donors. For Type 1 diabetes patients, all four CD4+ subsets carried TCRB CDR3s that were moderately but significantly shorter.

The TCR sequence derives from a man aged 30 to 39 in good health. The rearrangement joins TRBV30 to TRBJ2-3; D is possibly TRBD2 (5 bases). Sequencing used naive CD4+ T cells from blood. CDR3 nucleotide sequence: TGTGCCTGGAGTTACATGCGGGTAGATACGCAGTATTTT. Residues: CAWSYMRVDTQYF.